There are many counts of the clone carrying this TCR beta chain. The antigen is undetermined. The data were taken from a study of T-cell reconstitution after alpha-beta-depleted transplantation in children. V shed 4 bases and J shed 5 bases, with 15 bases lying between them. Per the germline V gene, CDR1 is LGHDT and CDR2 is YNNKEL (reference sequence). This CDR3 contains 14 residues. Study outcomes and limitations: For some patients, TCRbeta diversity was high at day 60 because of recipient T cells and thymic progenitors that survived. There were reportedly several hundred expanded graft clones from which alpha-beta T cells came about two months after transplant. A year had passed since transplant, and T-cell counts and diversity by then came mostly from newly produced T cells.

Unique molecular identifiers were incorporated into the prepared TCRbeta library. TCRdb ran MiXCR on the PCR reads and lists one entry per CDR3 protein. The sample carries about 230,000 distinct CDR3 sequences, under 13% recorded once. This sequence originates from a child under two years old with acute myeloid leukemia, due to receive a stem cell transplant. Sample: PBMCs, taken before TCRalphabeta/CD19-depleted stem cell transplant. This chain connects TRBV3-1 to TRBJ2-7; TRBD2 might be the D (5 bases). CDR3 residues: CASSRRTENDEQYF. CDR3 DNA: TGTGCCAGCAGCCGACGGACTGAAAACGACGAGCAGTACTTC.